This TCR beta chain was sequenced in a study of blood T cell repertoires in COVID-19. Overall study: Nucleic acid was either cDNA or gDNA, and it came from T cells, B-cell-depleted T cells, or PBMCs.

Enrolment of Seattle patients took place during active infection, and they were followed longitudinally. Germline CDR1 and CDR2: SGHRS and YFSETQ. The CDR3 sequence is 15 residues long. V shed 4 bases, J shed 5 bases, and the junction held 8 bases outside the gene matches. Assay: immunoSEQ multiplex PCR; the TCRdb copy retains only in-frame clones and omits some. The table shows 100,000 to 150,000 clones, with about 85% occurring only once. This chain uses TRBV5-1 with TRBJ2-1; 8 nucleotides match TRBD1. Input material: peripheral blood. The receptor comes from a woman over 75 with COVID-19, enrolled during active disease. The CDR3 DNA reads as TGCGCCAGCAGCAAGACCGGGACAGGTAACAATGAGCAGTTCTTC. Residues: CASSKTGTGNNEQFF.